This is a list of T cell receptor beta chains from one sample in a study of neurological immune-mediated disorders. TCRdb independently ran MiXCR on the 5' RACE reads; one entry per CDR3 protein. The table lists 55,000 to 85,000 distinct CDR3 sequences, around 3% of them singletons. Sample: PBMCs. The source is a woman aged 50 to 65 with multiple sclerosis. Both conserved end residues are part of each CDR3. Each record gives: J gene, clone size, D gene, V gene, CDR3 DNA, CDR3 protein. A D gene is named only where the DNA matches it firmly. The listing skips clone size in some rows; elsewhere it reads once, few, many or a size class.

J gene: TRBJ1-5
clone size: many
D gene: TRBD1
V gene: TRBV12-3/TRBV12-4
CDR3 DNA: TGTGCCAGCAGTTTGGGACAGGGGGCGCGTCGTGGCAATCAGCCCCAGCATTTT
CDR3 protein: CASSLGQGARRGNQPQHF

J gene: TRBJ2-1
clone size: many
D gene: NA
V gene: TRBV7-2
CDR3 DNA: TGTGCCAGCAGCGTAAGACAGACCAACAATGAGCAGTTCTTC
CDR3 protein: CASSVRQTNNEQFF

J gene: TRBJ2-3
clone size: many
D gene: NA
V gene: TRBV15
CDR3 DNA: TGTGCCACCAGCAGAGATCGGGACAACCTCTCGCAGTATTTT
CDR3 protein: CATSRDRDNLSQYF

J gene: TRBJ2-1
clone size: many
D gene: NA
V gene: TRBV7-9
CDR3 DNA: TGTGCCAGCAGCGCGGACAGAAATGAGCAGTTCTTC
CDR3 protein: CASSADRNEQFF

J gene: TRBJ2-6
clone size: many
D gene: TRBD1
V gene: TRBV6-6
CDR3 DNA: TGTGCCAGCAGTTACTTAGTCGGGACAGGGAGACCTGGGGCCAACGTCCTGACTTTC
CDR3 protein: CASSYLVGTGRPGANVLTF

J gene: TRBJ2-1
clone size: many
D gene: NA
V gene: TRBV4-3
CDR3 DNA: TGCGCCAGCAGCCTCTTAAGGGCGGGACAGATGTGGACAAGGGAACCTACAAATGAGCAGTTCTTC
CDR3 protein: CASSLLRAGQMWTREPTNEQFF

J gene: TRBJ2-1
clone size: many
D gene: NA
V gene: TRBV20-1
CDR3 DNA: TGCAGTGCTAGTGAGGGGCCCCTTCGGGGGCAGTTCTTC
CDR3 protein: CSASEGPLRGQFF

J gene: TRBJ2-3
clone size: many
D gene: NA
V gene: TRBV7-2
CDR3 DNA: TGTGCCAGCAGCTTCGGGGCGTCAGATACGCAGTATTTT
CDR3 protein: CASSFGASDTQYF

J gene: TRBJ2-3
clone size: many
D gene: NA
V gene: TRBV5-4
CDR3 DNA: TGTGCCAGCAGCTTGGGTGGCGGGCTCAGCACAGATACGCAGTATTTT
CDR3 protein: CASSLGGGLSTDTQYF

J gene: TRBJ2-1
clone size: many
D gene: TRBD2
V gene: TRBV29-1
CDR3 DNA: TGCAGCGTTGAAGTGGGACTAGCGGGACCTCTGAGCTCCTACAATGAGCAGTTCTTC
CDR3 protein: CSVEVGLAGPLSSYNEQFF

J gene: TRBJ2-5
clone size: many
D gene: NA
V gene: TRBV13
CDR3 DNA: TGTGCCAGCAGCTTCCAGGGAGCCGAGACCCAGTACTTC
CDR3 protein: CASSFQGAETQYF

J gene: TRBJ2-7
clone size: many
D gene: TRBD2
V gene: TRBV5-1
CDR3 DNA: TGCGCCAGCAGCTTGGGGTTTTTTGGGACTACGAGTACCTACGAGCAGTACTTC
CDR3 protein: CASSLGFFGTTSTYEQYF

J gene: TRBJ1-1
clone size: many
D gene: NA
V gene: TRBV20-1
CDR3 DNA: TGCAGTGCAACCCAGACAGGGAACACTGAAGCTTTCTTT
CDR3 protein: CSATQTGNTEAFF

J gene: TRBJ2-7
clone size: many
D gene: NA
V gene: TRBV29-1
CDR3 DNA: TGCAGCGTTTTAGGCAGCTCCTACGAGCAGTACTTC
CDR3 protein: CSVLGSSYEQYF

J gene: TRBJ2-5
clone size: many
D gene: NA
V gene: TRBV10-3
CDR3 DNA: TGTGCCATCAGGAAAGATGGGGGCCAAGAGACCCAGTACTTC
CDR3 protein: CAIRKDGGQETQYF

J gene: TRBJ1-5
clone size: many
D gene: NA
V gene: TRBV5-1
CDR3 DNA: TGCGCCAGCAGCTTGCTAGATCGCGCAGGGAGGAATCAGCCCCAGCATTTT
CDR3 protein: CASSLLDRAGRNQPQHF

J gene: TRBJ1-6
clone size: NA
D gene: TRBD1
V gene: TRBV20-1
CDR3 DNA: TGCAGTGCTGGGACAGGGTATAATTCAACCCTCAACTTT
CDR3 protein: CSAGTGYNSTLNF

J gene: TRBJ2-3
clone size: many
D gene: NA
V gene: TRBV2
CDR3 DNA: TGTGCCAGCAGCAGTACCGGGACATCCCGAGATACGCAGTATTTT
CDR3 protein: CASSSTGTSRDTQYF

J gene: TRBJ1-2
clone size: many
D gene: TRBD1
V gene: TRBV20-1
CDR3 DNA: TGCAGTGCAAACAGGGGGGAGGGCTACACCTTC
CDR3 protein: CSANRGEGYTF

J gene: TRBJ1-2
clone size: many
D gene: NA
V gene: TRBV7-9
CDR3 DNA: TGTGCCAGCAACAACCCTGGACGTCCCTATGGCTACACCTTC
CDR3 protein: CASNNPGRPYGYTF

J gene: TRBJ2-2
clone size: many
D gene: TRBD2
V gene: TRBV28
CDR3 DNA: TGTGCCAGCAGTTCACTAGCGGGATCCACCGGGGAGCTGTTTTTT
CDR3 protein: CASSSLAGSTGELFF

J gene: TRBJ1-1
clone size: few
D gene: NA
V gene: TRBV20-1
CDR3 DNA: TGCAGTGCTAGAGATTTCAAGAACACTGAAGCTTTCTTT
CDR3 protein: CSARDFKNTEAFF

J gene: TRBJ2-3
clone size: many
D gene: TRBD2
V gene: TRBV19
CDR3 DNA: TGTGCCAGTAGTAAGGGACTAGCGGAATACACAGATACGCAGTATTTT
CDR3 protein: CASSKGLAEYTDTQYF

J gene: TRBJ2-1
clone size: many
D gene: TRBD2
V gene: TRBV20-1
CDR3 DNA: TGCAGTGCCCTAGCGGGGGGGCCCTACAATGAGCAGTTCTTC
CDR3 protein: CSALAGGPYNEQFF

J gene: TRBJ2-1
clone size: many
D gene: TRBD1
V gene: TRBV23-1
CDR3 DNA: TGCGCCAGCAGTCAGCTCGGACAGGCTTACAATGAGCAGTTCTTC
CDR3 protein: CASSQLGQAYNEQFF

J gene: TRBJ1-6
clone size: NA
D gene: NA
V gene: TRBV20-1
CDR3 DNA: TGCAGTGCCCCCCCGTTGCGCGGAGAAGGTTCACCCCTCCACTTT
CDR3 protein: CSAPPLRGEGSPLHF

J gene: TRBJ2-1
clone size: many
D gene: TRBD2
V gene: TRBV11-3
CDR3 DNA: TGTGCCAGCAGCTTTGGCCTAGCGGGAGGCGTTGAGCAGTTCTTC
CDR3 protein: CASSFGLAGGVEQFF

J gene: TRBJ2-1
clone size: many
D gene: NA
V gene: TRBV20-1
CDR3 DNA: TGCAGTGCTAGATGGGGTAATGAGCAGTTCTTC
CDR3 protein: CSARWGNEQFF

J gene: TRBJ1-6
clone size: many
D gene: NA
V gene: TRBV7-2
CDR3 DNA: TGTGCCAGCAGCTTATACAGGGAGGGTTCACCCCTCCACTTT
CDR3 protein: CASSLYREGSPLHF

J gene: TRBJ1-2
clone size: NA
D gene: NA
V gene: TRBV7-9
CDR3 DNA: TGTGCCAGCGGTTGGGAGGACTATGGCTACACCTTC
CDR3 protein: CASGWEDYGYTF

J gene: TRBJ1-6
clone size: many
D gene: TRBD1
V gene: TRBV5-5
CDR3 DNA: TGTGCCAGCAGCTCATACAGGGGGCAGGATTCACCCCTCCACTTT
CDR3 protein: CASSSYRGQDSPLHF